A selection of T cell receptor beta chains follows, all from one sample in a study of human T cells and chemical hapten exposure. TCRdb used MiXCR to reprocess the RACE reads, holding one entry per CDR3 protein. The data hold 50,000 or so distinct CDR3 sequences, with approximately 9.9% observed a single time. Sequenced material: whole blood, taken in connection with sensitization to the hapten diphenylcyclopropenone (DPC). Receptor source: a woman aged 40 to 55 with alopecia areata. Some clones in this sample may be carry-over from other donors' samples. Both conserved end residues are part of each CDR3. The D gene is left open where the match is weak. Size tells how often a clone was seen (once, few, many) or the class of an expanded clone, and some rows leave it out.

TRBV12-3/TRBV12-4	TRBJ2-2	NA	NA	16	TGTGCCAGCAGCTCCACCGGGACGGACTTCACCGGGGAGCTGTTTTTT	CASSSTGTDFTGELFF
TRBV28	TRBJ1-1	NA	NA	14	TGTGCCAGCAGTCCACTCTTCGGGGAGACTGAAGCTTTCTTT	CASSPLFGETEAFF
TRBV2	TRBJ1-3	NA	few	14	TGTGCCAGCAGGCCAGGAATCTCTGGAAACACCATATATTTT	CASRPGISGNTIYF
TRBV10-1	TRBJ2-7	NA	NA	14	TGCGCCAGCCCCCGCAGGGGGGGATCCTACGAGCAGTACTTC	CASPRRGGSYEQYF
TRBV2	TRBJ1-5	NA	many	15	TGTGCCAGCAGTGATATTACGGTCCGGTCTCAGCCCCAGCATTTT	CASSDITVRSQPQHF
TRBV20-1	TRBJ2-7	TRBD1	few	15	TGCAGTGCAACAGCCGGGACAGGGGATACCTACGAGCAGTACTTC	CSATAGTGDTYEQYF
TRBV12-3/TRBV12-4	TRBJ2-5	TRBD2	NA	13	TGTGCCAGCACCCGGGGGGGGCAAGAGACCCAGTACTTC	CASTRGGQETQYF
TRBV7-9	TRBJ2-7	NA	many	12	TGTGCCAGCAGCGAGGGAAAGTACGAGCAGTACTTC	CASSEGKYEQYF
TRBV4-2	TRBJ1-5	NA	many	14	TGTGCCAGCAGCCAAGAGAGGGGGGGTCAGCCCCAGCATTTT	CASSQERGGQPQHF
TRBV9	TRBJ1-2	TRBD1	many	16	TGTGCCAGCAGCTCCAGCGGAGGGGGACAGGGATATGGCTACACCTTC	CASSSSGGGQGYGYTF
TRBV3-1	TRBJ2-7	NA	NA	15	TGTGCCAGCAGCCAAGATGCGGGGCCCCCGGGCGAGCAGTACTTC	CASSQDAGPPGEQYF
TRBV4-1	TRBJ2-1	NA	NA	12	TGCGCCAGCAGCCAAGTGTACAATGAGCAGTTCTTC	CASSQVYNEQFF
TRBV7-2	TRBJ2-3	NA	NA	13	TGTGCCAGCAGCTCAGGGACATCCGATACGCAGTATTTT	CASSSGTSDTQYF
TRBV6-5	TRBJ2-4	NA	many	11	TGTGCCACTGACTATAAAAACATTCAGTACTTC	CATDYKNIQYF
TRBV18	TRBJ2-7	NA	NA	12	TGTGCCAGCTCACAGGGCGCCTACGAGCAGTACTTC	CASSQGAYEQYF
TRBV20-1	TRBJ2-3	NA	NA	12	TGCAGTGCTAGAGCGTTCACAGATACGCAGTATTTT	CSARAFTDTQYF
TRBV7-8	TRBJ2-7	NA	many	14	TGTGCCAGCAAAAAACACCGGGGCGCCTACGAGCAGTACTTC	CASKKHRGAYEQYF
TRBV3-1	TRBJ2-1	NA	few	12	TGTGCCAGCAGCCAAGATCCCAGTGAGCAGTTCTTC	CASSQDPSEQFF
TRBV29-1	TRBJ1-5	NA	many	13	TGCAGCGTGACCCGGGAGGTCAATCAGCCCCAGCATTTT	CSVTREVNQPQHF
TRBV11-3	TRBJ2-3	NA	few	17	TGTGCCAGCAGCTTAGTCTTCGGTACGGATGCCGCAGATACGCAGTATTTT	CASSLVFGTDAADTQYF
TRBV25-1	TRBJ1-2	NA	many	17	TGTGCCAGCAGTCCCCTCTTAGAGAGCAGGGGAAACTATGGCTACACCTTC	CASSPLLESRGNYGYTF
TRBV6-2/TRBV6-3	TRBJ2-3	NA	many	11	TGTGCCAGCGGTCGTTCAGATACGCAGTATTTT	CASGRSDTQYF
TRBV18	TRBJ1-2	NA	NA	16	TGTGCCAGCTCACGGGCAGGCGAATCTCCTAACTATGGCTACACCTTC	CASSRAGESPNYGYTF
TRBV6-2/TRBV6-3	TRBJ2-7	NA	many	14	TGTGCCAGCAGACCGACAGGATACTCCTACGAGCAGTACTTC	CASRPTGYSYEQYF
TRBV7-6	TRBJ2-5	NA	many	14	TGTGCCAGCAGCTTATCAACAGGGAAAGAGACCCAGTACTTC	CASSLSTGKETQYF
TRBV2	TRBJ1-1	TRBD1	many	13	TGTGCCAGCAGCCTCACAGGGGGCACTGAAGCTTTCTTT	CASSLTGGTEAFF
TRBV29-1	TRBJ2-7	NA	many	13	TGCAGCGCCCGGGACACGGTCAGCTCCTGGGCCTCGTTC	CSARDTVSSWASF
TRBV5-4	TRBJ1-2	NA	few	15	TGTGCCAGCAGCTTGGTGGGGATAGCTAACTATGGCTACACCTTC	CASSLVGIANYGYTF